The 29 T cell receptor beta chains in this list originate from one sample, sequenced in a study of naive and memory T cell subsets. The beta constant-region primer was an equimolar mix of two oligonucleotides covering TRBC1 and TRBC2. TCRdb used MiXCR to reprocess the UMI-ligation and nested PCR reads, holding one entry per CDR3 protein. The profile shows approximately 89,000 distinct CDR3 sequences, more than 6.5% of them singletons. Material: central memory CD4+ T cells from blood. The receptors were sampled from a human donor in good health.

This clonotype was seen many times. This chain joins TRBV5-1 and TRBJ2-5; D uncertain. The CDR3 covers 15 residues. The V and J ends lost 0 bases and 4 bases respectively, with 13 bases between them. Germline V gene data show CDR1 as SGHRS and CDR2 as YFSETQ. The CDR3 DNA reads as TGCGCCAGCAGCTTGGTTGGCACTACCTCAGAGACCCAGTACTTC. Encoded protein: CASSLVGTTSETQYF.

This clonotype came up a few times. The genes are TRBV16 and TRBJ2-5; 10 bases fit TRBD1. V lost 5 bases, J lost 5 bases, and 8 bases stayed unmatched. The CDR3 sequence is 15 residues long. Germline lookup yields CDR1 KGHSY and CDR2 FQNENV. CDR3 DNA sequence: TGTGCCAGCAGCGGGTTCGACAGGGGGCCGGAGACCCAGTACTTC. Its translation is CASSGFDRGPETQYF.

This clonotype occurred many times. As DNA, the CDR3 is TGTGCCAGCACCAGACTAGCGGGAGGGCGGGAGACCCAGTACTTC. Its protein is CASTRLAGGRETQYF. This chain links TRBV9 with TRBJ2-5; 14 nucleotides match TRBD2. The CDR3 length is 15 residues. Trimming cost V 6 bases and J 5 bases; bases outside gene matches: 6. CDR1 is SGDLS, CDR2 YYNGEE, per germline.

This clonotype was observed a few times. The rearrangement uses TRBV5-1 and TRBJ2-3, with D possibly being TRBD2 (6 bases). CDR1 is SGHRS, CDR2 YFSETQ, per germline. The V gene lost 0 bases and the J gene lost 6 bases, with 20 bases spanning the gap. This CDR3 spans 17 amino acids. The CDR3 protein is CASSLVVAVFSGDTQYF. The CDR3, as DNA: TGCGCCAGCAGCTTGGTGGTAGCGGTTTTTTCGGGGGATACGCAGTATTTT.

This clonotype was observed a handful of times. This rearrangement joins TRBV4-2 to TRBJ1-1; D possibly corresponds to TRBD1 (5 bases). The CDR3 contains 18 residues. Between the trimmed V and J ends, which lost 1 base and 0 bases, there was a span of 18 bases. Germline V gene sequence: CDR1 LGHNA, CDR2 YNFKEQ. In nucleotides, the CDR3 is TGTGCCAGCAGCCAAGTTCAAGGGCAGGGACCCATGAACACTGAAGCTTTCTTT. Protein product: CASSQVQGQGPMNTEAFF.

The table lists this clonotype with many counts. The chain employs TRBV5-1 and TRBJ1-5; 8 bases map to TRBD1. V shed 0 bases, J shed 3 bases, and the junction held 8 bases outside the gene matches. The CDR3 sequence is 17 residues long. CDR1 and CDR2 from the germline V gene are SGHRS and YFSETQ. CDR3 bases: TGCGCCAGCAGCTTGGAAGACAGGGGAGGTGACAATCAGCCCCAGCATTTT. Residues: CASSLEDRGGDNQPQHF. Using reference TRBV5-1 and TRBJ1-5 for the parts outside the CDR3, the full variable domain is KAGVTQTPRYLIKTRGQQVTLSCSPISGHRSVSWYQQTPGQGLQFLFEYFSETQRNKGNFPGRFSGRQFSNSRSEMNVSTLELGDSALYLCASSLEDRGGDNQPQHFGDGTRLSIL.

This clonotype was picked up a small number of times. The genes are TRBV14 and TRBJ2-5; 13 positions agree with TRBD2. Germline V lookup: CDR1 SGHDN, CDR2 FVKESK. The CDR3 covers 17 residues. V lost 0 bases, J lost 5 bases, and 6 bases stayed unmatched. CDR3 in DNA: TGTGCCAGCAGCCAAGATAGGGGACTAGCGGGAAGGGAGACCCAGTACTTC. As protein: CASSQDRGLAGRETQYF.

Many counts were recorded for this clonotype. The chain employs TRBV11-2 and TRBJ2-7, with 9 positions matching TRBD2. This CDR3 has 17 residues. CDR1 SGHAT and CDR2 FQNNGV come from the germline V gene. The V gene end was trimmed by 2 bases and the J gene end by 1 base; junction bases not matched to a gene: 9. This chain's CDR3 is CASSLLSSGSRSYEQYF. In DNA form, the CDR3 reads TGTGCCAGCAGCTTATTGAGTAGCGGGAGTCGGTCCTACGAGCAGTACTTC.

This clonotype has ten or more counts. The CDR3 sequence is CASNGLTYKTNTEAFF. DNA for the CDR3: TGTGCCAGCAACGGACTAACTTACAAGACGAACACTGAAGCTTTCTTT. V is TRBV6-2 or TRBV6-3 and J is TRBJ1-1; D remains unclear. The CDR3 has 16 residues. Looked up from germline, CDR1 is MNHEY and CDR2 is SVGEGT. V dropped 7 bases and J dropped 1 base, with 19 bases sitting between them.

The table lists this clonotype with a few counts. The CDR3 DNA sequence: TGTGCCAGCACAGGTCGAAGATGGGGGGATACGCAGTATTTT. Its protein is CASTGRRWGDTQYF. The chain links TRBV2 to TRBJ2-3; D is perhaps TRBD1 or TRBD2 (5 bases each). This CDR3 spans 14 amino acids. CDR1 is SNHLY and CDR2 is FYNNEI in the germline V gene. V was trimmed by 7 bases and J by 6 bases, leaving 17 bases between them.

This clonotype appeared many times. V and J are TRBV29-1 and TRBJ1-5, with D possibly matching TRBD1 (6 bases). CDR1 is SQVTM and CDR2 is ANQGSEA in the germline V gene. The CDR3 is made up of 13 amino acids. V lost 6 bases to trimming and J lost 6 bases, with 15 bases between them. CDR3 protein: CSVGTGPGQPQHF. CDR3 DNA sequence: TGCAGCGTGGGCACAGGGCCGGGTCAGCCCCAGCATTTT.

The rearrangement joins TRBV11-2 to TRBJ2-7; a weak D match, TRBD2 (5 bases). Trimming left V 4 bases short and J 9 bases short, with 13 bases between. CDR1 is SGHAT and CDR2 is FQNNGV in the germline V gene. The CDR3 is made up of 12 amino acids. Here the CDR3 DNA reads TGTGCCAGCAGCTCGTCAGGACTGGTGCAGTACTTC. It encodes CASSSSGLVQYF.

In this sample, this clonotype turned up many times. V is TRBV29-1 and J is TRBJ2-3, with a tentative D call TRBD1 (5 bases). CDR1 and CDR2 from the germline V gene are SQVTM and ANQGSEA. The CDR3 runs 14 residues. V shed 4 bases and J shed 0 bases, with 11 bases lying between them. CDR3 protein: CSVGAGSSTDTQYF. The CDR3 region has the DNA TGCAGCGTTGGAGCAGGGTCTAGCACAGATACGCAGTATTTT.

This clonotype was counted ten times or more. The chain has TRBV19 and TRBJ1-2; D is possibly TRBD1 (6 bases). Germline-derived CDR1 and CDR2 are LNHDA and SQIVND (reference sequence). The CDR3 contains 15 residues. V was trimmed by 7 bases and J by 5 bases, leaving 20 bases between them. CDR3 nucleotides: TGTGCCAGTACCGATCCCGGACAGCCTCCTTATGGCTACACCTTC. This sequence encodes CASTDPGQPPYGYTF.

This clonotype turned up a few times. The CDR3 bases are TGTGCCATCAGTGAGTCGAGCAATGAGCAGTTCTTC. This sequence encodes CAISESSNEQFF. The rearrangement joins TRBV10-3 to TRBJ2-1; D is unclear. The germline gives CDR1 ENHRY, CDR2 SYGVKD. Trimming removed 0 bases at V and 6 bases at J, with 3 bases between. This CDR3 contains 12 residues.

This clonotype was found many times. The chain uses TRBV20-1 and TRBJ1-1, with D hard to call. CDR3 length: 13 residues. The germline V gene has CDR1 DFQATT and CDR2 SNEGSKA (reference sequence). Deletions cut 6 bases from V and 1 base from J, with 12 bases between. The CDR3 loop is CSATPDSNTEAFF. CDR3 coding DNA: TGCAGTGCCACCCCGGACTCGAACACTGAAGCTTTCTTT.

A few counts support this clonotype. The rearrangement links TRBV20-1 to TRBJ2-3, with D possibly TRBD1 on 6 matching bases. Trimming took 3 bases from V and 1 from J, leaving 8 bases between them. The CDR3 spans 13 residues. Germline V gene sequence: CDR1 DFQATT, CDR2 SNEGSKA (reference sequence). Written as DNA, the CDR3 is TGCAGTGCTAGTCCAGGGGGCACAGATACGCAGTATTTT. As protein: CSASPGGTDTQYF.

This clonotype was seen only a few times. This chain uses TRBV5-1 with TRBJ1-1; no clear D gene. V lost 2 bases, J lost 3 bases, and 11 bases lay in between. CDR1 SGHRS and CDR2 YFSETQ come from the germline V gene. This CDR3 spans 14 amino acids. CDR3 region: CASSFSRIDTEAFF. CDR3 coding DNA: TGCGCCAGCAGCTTCAGCAGAATTGACACTGAAGCTTTCTTT.

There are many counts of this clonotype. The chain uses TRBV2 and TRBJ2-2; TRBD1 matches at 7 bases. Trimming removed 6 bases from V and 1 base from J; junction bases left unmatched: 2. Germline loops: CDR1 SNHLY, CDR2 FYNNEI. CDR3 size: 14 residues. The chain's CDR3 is CASRGQMNTGELFF. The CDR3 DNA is TGTGCCAGCAGGGGACAGATGAACACCGGGGAGCTGTTTTTT.

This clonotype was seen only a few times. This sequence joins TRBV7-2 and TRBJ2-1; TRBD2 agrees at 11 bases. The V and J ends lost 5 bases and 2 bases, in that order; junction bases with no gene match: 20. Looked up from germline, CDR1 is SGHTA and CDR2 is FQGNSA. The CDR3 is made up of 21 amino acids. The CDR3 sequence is CASSRPARLAGISSPYNEQFF. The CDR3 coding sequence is TGTGCCAGCAGCCGCCCGGCGCGACTAGCGGGGATCTCTAGCCCCTACAATGAGCAGTTCTTC. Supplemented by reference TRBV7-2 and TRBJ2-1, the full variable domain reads GAGVSQSPSNKVTEKGKDVELRCDPISGHTALYWYRQSLGQGLEFLIYFQGNSAPDKSGLPSDRFSAERTGGSVSTLTIQRTQQEDSAVYLCASSRPARLAGISSPYNEQFFGPGTRLTVL.

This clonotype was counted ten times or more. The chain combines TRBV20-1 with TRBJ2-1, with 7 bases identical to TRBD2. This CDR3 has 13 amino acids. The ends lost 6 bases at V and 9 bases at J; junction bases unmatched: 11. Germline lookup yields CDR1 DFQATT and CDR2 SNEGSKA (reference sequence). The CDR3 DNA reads TGCAGTGCCTCGGCGGGGACTATAAGTGAGCAGTTCTTC. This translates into CSASAGTISEQFF.

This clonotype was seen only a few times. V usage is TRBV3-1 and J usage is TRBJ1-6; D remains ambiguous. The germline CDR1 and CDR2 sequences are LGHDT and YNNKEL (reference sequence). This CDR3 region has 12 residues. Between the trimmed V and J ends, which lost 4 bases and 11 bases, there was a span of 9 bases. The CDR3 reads CASSPGYPPLHF. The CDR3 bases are TGTGCCAGCAGCCCCGGGTATCCACCCCTCCACTTT.

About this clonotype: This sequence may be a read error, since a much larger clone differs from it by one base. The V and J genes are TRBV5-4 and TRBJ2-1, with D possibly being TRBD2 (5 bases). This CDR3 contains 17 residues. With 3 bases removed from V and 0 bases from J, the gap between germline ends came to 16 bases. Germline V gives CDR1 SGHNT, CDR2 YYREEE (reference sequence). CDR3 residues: CASSSQLRTLSYNEQFF. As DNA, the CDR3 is TGTGCCAGCAGCTCACAACTACGGACTCTCTCCTACAATGAGCAGTTCTTC. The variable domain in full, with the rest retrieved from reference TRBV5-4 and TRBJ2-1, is ETGVTQSPTHLIKTRGQQVTLRCSSQSGHNTVSWYQQALGQGPQFIFQYYREEENGRGNFPPRFSGLQFPNYSSELNVNALELDDSALYLCASSSQLRTLSYNEQFFGPGTRLTVL.

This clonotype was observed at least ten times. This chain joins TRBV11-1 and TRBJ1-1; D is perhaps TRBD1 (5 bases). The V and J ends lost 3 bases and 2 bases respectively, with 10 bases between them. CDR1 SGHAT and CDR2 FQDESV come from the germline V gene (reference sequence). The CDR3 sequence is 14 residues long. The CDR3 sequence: CASSFLRGNTEAFF. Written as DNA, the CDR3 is TGTGCCAGCAGCTTCCTAAGGGGAAACACTGAAGCTTTCTTT. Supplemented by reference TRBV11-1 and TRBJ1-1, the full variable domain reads EAEVAQSPRYKITEKSQAVAFWCDPISGHATLYWYRQILGQGPELLVQFQDESVVDDSQLPKDRFSAERLKGVDSTLKIQPAELGDSAMYLCASSFLRGNTEAFFGQGTRLTVV.

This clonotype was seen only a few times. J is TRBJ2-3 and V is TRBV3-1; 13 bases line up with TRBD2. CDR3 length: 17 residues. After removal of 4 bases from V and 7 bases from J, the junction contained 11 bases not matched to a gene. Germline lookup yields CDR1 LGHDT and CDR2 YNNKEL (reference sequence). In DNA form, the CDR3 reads TGTGCCAGCAGCCCCCGGACTAGCGGGAGCGGGGTGCATACGCAGTATTTT. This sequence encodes CASSPRTSGSGVHTQYF.

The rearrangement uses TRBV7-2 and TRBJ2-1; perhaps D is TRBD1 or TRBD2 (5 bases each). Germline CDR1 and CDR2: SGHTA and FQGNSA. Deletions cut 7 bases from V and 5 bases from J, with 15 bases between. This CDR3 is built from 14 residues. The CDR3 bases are TGTGCCAGCACCCTGACTGGGGGAGACAATGAGCAGTTCTTC. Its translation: CASTLTGGDNEQFF.

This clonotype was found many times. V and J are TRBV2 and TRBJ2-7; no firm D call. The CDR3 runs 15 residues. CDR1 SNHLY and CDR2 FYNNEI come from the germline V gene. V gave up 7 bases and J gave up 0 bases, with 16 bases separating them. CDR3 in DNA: TGTGCCAGCATTAAAGAGAGAGGCCTCTCCTACGAGCAGTACTTC. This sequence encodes CASIKERGLSYEQYF.

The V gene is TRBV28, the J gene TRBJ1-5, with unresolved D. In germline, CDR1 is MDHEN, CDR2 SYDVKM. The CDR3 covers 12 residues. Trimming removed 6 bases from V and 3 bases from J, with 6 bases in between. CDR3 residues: CASSVPNQPQHF. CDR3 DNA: TGTGCCAGCAGCGTCCCCAATCAGCCCCAGCATTTT.

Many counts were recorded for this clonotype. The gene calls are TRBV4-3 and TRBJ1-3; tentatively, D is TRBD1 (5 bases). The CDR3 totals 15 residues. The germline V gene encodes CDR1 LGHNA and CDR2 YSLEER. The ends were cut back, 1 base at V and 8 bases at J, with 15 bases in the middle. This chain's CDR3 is CASSQVGQQGDTIYF. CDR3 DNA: TGCGCCAGCAGCCAAGTGGGTCAGCAAGGGGACACCATATATTTT.